Below, 2 T cell receptor beta chains from the same sample are listed, as sequenced in a study of technical replicates of blood from four donors. Sequencing was performed with immunoSEQ multiplex PCR; in TCRdb, only in-frame clones are kept and a portion is missing. Of 64,000 or so clones in the sample, around 97% were seen once. Material for sequencing was T cells isolated from PBMCs. The source is a human donor in good health.

V gene TRBV2 combines with J gene TRBJ1-2; 8 bases agree with TRBD1. V was clipped by 7 bases and J by 6 bases; unmatched bases: 13. CDR3 length equals 15 residues. Germline V lookup: CDR1 SNHLY, CDR2 FYNNEI. This CDR3 is CASKVGPDRGDGYTF. The CDR3 bases are TGTGCCAGCAAGGTGGGTCCAGACAGGGGAGATGGCTACACCTTC.

The chain has TRBV14 and TRBJ2-7, with no clear D. V lost 0 bases and J 5 bases, leaving 14 bases between the germline ends. Per germline, CDR1 SGHDN and CDR2 FVKESK. CDR3 length: 15 amino acids. The CDR3: CASSQDELVVNEQYF. The CDR3 DNA reads as TGTGCCAGCAGCCAAGATGAGCTTGTTGTTAACGAGCAGTACTTC.